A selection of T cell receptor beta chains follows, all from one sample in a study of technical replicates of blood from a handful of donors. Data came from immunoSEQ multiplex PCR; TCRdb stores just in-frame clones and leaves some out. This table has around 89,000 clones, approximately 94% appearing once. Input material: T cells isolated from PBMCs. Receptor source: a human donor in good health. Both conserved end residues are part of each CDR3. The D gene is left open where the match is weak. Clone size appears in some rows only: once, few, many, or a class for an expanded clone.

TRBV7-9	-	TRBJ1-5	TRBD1	CASSLTGRQPQHF	TGTGCCAGCAGCTTGACAGGGAGACAGCCCCAGCATTTT
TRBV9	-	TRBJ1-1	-	CASSVVGAGTEAFF	TGTGCCAGCAGCGTAGTGGGGGCCGGCACTGAAGCTTTCTTT
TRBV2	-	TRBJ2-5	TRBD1	CASSPPGGQIETQYF	TGTGCCAGCAGTCCCCCAGGGGGACAAATAGAGACCCAGTACTTC
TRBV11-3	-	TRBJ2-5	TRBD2	CASSFQVAGTQETQYF	TGTGCCAGCAGCTTCCAAGTAGCGGGTACCCAAGAGACCCAGTACTTC
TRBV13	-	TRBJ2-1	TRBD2	CASSDLAGEADGEQFF	TGTGCCAGCAGCGACCTAGCGGGGGAGGCGGACGGTGAGCAGTTCTTC
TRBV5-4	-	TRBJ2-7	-	CASSLIGGSYEQYF	TGTGCCAGCAGCTTGATCGGCGGGTCCTACGAGCAGTACTTC
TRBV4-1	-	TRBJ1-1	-	CASSQVTGSPEAFF	TGCGCCAGCAGCCAAGTTACAGGGTCTCCTGAAGCTTTCTTT
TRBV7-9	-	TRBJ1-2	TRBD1	CASSLKDRAYGYTF	TGTGCCAGCAGCTTGAAGGACAGGGCCTATGGCTACACCTTC
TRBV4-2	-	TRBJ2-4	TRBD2	CASSPGGNIQYF	TGTGCCAGCAGCCCCGGGGGGAACATTCAGTACTTC
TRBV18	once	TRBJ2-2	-	CASSPPLHTDTGELFF	TGTGCCAGCTCACCACCCTTACATACCGACACCGGGGAGCTGTTTTTT
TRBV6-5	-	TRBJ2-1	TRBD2	CASSSLSGRASQEQFF	TGTGCCAGCAGTTCCCTTAGCGGGAGGGCCTCCCAAGAGCAGTTCTTC
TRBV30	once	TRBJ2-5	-	CAWSVHVQETQYF	TGTGCCTGGAGTGTACACGTGCAAGAGACCCAGTACTTC
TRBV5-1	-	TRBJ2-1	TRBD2	CASSLDSGFYNEQFF	TGCGCCAGCAGCTTGGATAGCGGGTTCTACAATGAGCAGTTCTTC
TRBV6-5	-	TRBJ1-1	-	CASSYSGGLNTEAFF	TGTGCCAGCAGTTACTCGGGTGGGCTTAACACTGAAGCTTTCTTT
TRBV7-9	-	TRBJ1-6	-	CASSPDSFLPLTLHF	TGTGCCAGCAGCCCGGACAGTTTCCTTCCCCTAACCCTCCACTTT
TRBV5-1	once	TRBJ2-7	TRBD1	CASSLGVGQGDYEQYF	TGCGCCAGCAGCTTGGGAGTGGGACAGGGGGATTACGAGCAGTACTTC
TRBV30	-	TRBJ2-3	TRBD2	CAFSGGPTDTQYF	TGTGCCTTTAGCGGGGGGCCCACAGATACGCAGTATTTT
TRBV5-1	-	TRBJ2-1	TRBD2	CASSSGEPRPGTSGSNEQFF	TGCGCCAGCAGCTCCGGTGAACCCCGACCAGGGACTAGCGGGAGCAATGAGCAGTTCTTC
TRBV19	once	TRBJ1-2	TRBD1	CASSENRDSYGYTF	TGTGCCAGTAGCGAGAACCGGGACAGCTATGGCTACACCTTC
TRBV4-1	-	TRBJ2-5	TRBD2	CASSQEWGLAGGQETQYF	TGCGCCAGCAGCCAAGAGTGGGGACTAGCGGGAGGACAAGAGACCCAGTACTTC
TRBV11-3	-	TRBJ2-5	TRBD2	CASSLAGRGGVKTQYF	TGTGCCAGCAGCTTAGCCGGGCGGGGGGGTGTGAAGACCCAGTACTTC
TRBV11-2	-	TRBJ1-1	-	CATQGRIEAFF	TGTGCCACTCAAGGGAGGATTGAAGCTTTCTTT
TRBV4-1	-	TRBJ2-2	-	CASSGRGETGELFF	TGCGCCAGCAGCGGCAGGGGTGAAACCGGGGAGCTGTTTTTT
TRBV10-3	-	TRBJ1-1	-	CAISEPGVRYEAFF	TGTGCCATCAGTGAGCCGGGGGTGAGGTACGAAGCTTTCTTT
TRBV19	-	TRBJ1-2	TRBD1	CASATTGEVGYGYTF	TGTGCCAGTGCAACCACAGGGGAAGTAGGTTATGGCTACACCTTC
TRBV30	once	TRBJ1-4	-	CAWTMSAENEKLFF	TGTGCCTGGACCATGAGTGCGGAGAATGAAAAACTGTTTTTT
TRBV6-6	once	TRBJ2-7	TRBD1	CASRTDRDRSYEQYF	TGTGCCAGCAGGACAGACCGGGACAGGTCCTACGAGCAGTACTTC
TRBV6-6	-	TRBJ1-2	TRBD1	CASSRDRGNYGYTF	TGTGCCAGCAGCCGGGACAGGGGCAACTATGGCTACACCTTC
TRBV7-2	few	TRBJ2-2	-	CASSLLLGRTTGELFF	TGTGCCAGCAGCTTACTTCTGGGGCGCACCACCGGGGAGCTGTTTTTT
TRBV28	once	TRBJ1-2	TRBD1	CASSLPGTGWGGYGYTF	TGTGCCAGCAGTTTACCCGGGACAGGGTGGGGCGGCTATGGCTACACCTTC
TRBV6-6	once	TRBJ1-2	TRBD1	CASRAASGQARGYTF	TGTGCCAGCAGAGCCGCCTCGGGACAGGCCCGTGGCTACACCTTC
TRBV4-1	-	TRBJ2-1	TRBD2	CASSQQRGYNEQFF	TGCGCCAGCAGCCAGCAGCGGGGATACAATGAGCAGTTCTTC
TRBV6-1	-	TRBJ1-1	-	CASRRTEGNTEAFF	TGTGCCAGCAGAAGGACAGAAGGGAACACTGAAGCTTTCTTT
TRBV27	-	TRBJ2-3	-	CASSLGLASNTDTQYF	TGTGCCAGCAGTTTAGGGCTAGCGAGTAACACAGATACGCAGTATTTT
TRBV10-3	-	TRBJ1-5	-	CAITADSGNQPQHF	TGTGCCATCACCGCCGACAGTGGCAATCAGCCCCAGCATTTT
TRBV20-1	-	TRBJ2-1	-	CSAKEWDEQFF	TGCAGTGCAAAGGAGTGGGATGAGCAGTTCTTC
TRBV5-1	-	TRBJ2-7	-	CASSLYSGSYEQYF	TGCGCCAGCAGCCTGTACAGCGGCTCCTACGAGCAGTACTTC
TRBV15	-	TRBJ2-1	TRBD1	CATGDRGRFNEQFF	TGTGCCACCGGAGACAGGGGAAGATTTAATGAGCAGTTCTTC
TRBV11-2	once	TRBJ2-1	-	CASSPGRGRGTYNEQFF	TGTGCCAGCAGCCCCGGTCGTGGTCGGGGAACCTACAATGAGCAGTTCTTC
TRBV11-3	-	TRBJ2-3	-	CASSVGGPREGLTDTQYF	TGTGCCAGCAGCGTCGGGGGGCCCCGAGAGGGTCTCACAGATACGCAGTATTTT
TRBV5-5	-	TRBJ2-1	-	CASSKNRDQYNEQFF	TGTGCCAGCAGCAAAAACAGGGACCAATACAATGAGCAGTTCTTC
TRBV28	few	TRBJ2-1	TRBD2	CASSLVSSGRDRQFF	TGTGCCAGCAGTTTAGTTTCTAGCGGGAGGGACCGGCAGTTCTTC
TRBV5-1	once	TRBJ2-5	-	CASSLRLGRGLEETQYF	TGCGCCAGCAGCTTGAGGCTTGGCAGGGGCTTGGAAGAGACCCAGTACTTC
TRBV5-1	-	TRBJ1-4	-	CASSLVPTTNEKLFF	TGCGCCAGCAGCTTGGTGCCTACAACTAATGAAAAACTGTTTTTT
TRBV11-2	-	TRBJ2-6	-	CASSLVGAGANVLTF	TGTGCCAGCAGCTTAGTGGGAGCTGGGGCCAACGTCCTGACTTTC
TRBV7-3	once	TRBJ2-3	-	CASSLGSDGTDTQYF	TGTGCCAGCAGCTTAGGTAGCGACGGCACAGATACGCAGTATTTT
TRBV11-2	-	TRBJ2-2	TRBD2	CASSSRLAGGPGELFF	TGTGCCAGCAGCTCCCGACTAGCGGGAGGACCCGGGGAGCTGTTTTTT
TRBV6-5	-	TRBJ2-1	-	CASSLQANNEQFF	TGTGCCAGCAGTTTACAGGCAAACAATGAGCAGTTCTTC
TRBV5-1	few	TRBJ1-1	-	CASSSGSRGAALNTEAFF	TGCGCCAGCAGCTCGGGTTCACGGGGGGCGGCCTTGAACACTGAAGCTTTCTTT
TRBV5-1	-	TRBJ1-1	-	CASKIGTDTEAFF	TGCGCCAGCAAGATTGGGACTGACACTGAAGCTTTCTTT
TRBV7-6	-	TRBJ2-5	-	CASSLTYRAGETQYF	TGTGCCAGCAGCTTAACGTACAGGGCTGGGGAGACCCAGTACTTC
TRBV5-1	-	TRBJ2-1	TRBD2	CASSNPSGGDNEQFF	TGCGCCAGCAGTAATCCTAGCGGGGGGGACAATGAGCAGTTCTTC
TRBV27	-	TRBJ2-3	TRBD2	CASSPRPRLARITDTQYF	TGTGCCAGCAGCCCACGACCCAGACTAGCGAGAATCACAGATACGCAGTATTTT
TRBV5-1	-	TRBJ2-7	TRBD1	CASSLGGQGGYEQYF	TGCGCCAGCAGCTTGGGGGGACAGGGGGGCTACGAGCAGTACTTC
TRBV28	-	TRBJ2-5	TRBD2	CASSPGLAVQETQYF	TGTGCCAGCAGTCCCGGACTAGCCGTCCAAGAGACCCAGTACTTC
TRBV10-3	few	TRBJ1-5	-	CATLDRPNQPQHF	TGTGCCACCCTGGACAGACCAAATCAGCCCCAGCATTTT